One and the same sample provided the 18 T cell receptor beta chains below, sequenced in a study of early T cells in non-severe SARS-CoV-2 infection. TCRdb redid the calling of the 5' RACE reads with MiXCR, one entry per CDR3 protein. The repertoire holds under 60,000 distinct CDR3 sequences, 8% to 8.5% seen once, with 9.4% in the top ten. What was sequenced was whole blood. All receptors derive from an adult who was a healthcare worker with PCR-confirmed SARS-CoV-2 infection or an uninfected control (not recorded which).

This clonotype was recorded many times. V gene TRBV9 combines with J gene TRBJ2-5; D possibly matches TRBD1 or TRBD2 (5 bases each). This CDR3 has 12 amino acids. CDR1 SGDLS and CDR2 YYNGEE come from the germline V gene. Deletions cut 0 bases from V and 5 bases from J, with 5 bases between. Here the CDR3 reads CASSVGGETQYF. The CDR3 nucleotides read TGTGCCAGCAGCGTAGGGGGGGAGACCCAGTACTTC.

This clonotype was seen ten or more times. The chain carries TRBV6-1 and TRBJ1-1, with D unresolved. Trimming took 6 bases from V and 9 from J, leaving 20 bases between them. CDR3 size: 14 residues. The germline gives CDR1 MNHNS, CDR2 SASEGT. The CDR3 DNA reads TGTGCCAGCAGCCCGCAGCAGACCGGAGAAAAAGCTTTCTTT. This gives the protein CASSPQQTGEKAFF.

This chain uses TRBV24-1 with TRBJ2-7, with 9 positions matching TRBD1. J gave up 6 bases and V 8 bases, and 10 bases lay outside the gene matches. The germline CDR1 and CDR2 sequences are KGHDR and SFDVKD. This CDR3 region has 14 residues. CDR3: CATTPPGQGTEQYF. CDR3 DNA sequence: TGTGCCACCACCCCCCCGGGACAGGGTACCGAGCAGTACTTC.

The chain carries TRBV29-1 and TRBJ2-7, with D maybe TRBD2 (6 bases). V gave up 4 bases and J gave up 7 bases, with 17 bases separating them. This CDR3 contains 13 residues. The germline V gene encodes CDR1 SQVTM and CDR2 ANQGSEA. CDR3 sequence reads: CSVVVGLSGEQYF. Here the CDR3 DNA reads TGCAGCGTTGTAGTGGGACTGTCCGGGGAGCAGTACTTC.

This clonotype was detected many times. The chain is built from TRBV14 and TRBJ1-1, with TRBD1 matching over 10 bases. The CDR3 covers 16 residues. Unmatched junction bases numbered 8, after V lost 4 bases and J lost 3 bases. CDR1 is SGHDN, CDR2 FVKESK, per germline. CDR3 loop: CASSLTGGSSDTEAFF. In DNA, the CDR3 is TGTGCCAGCAGCCTGACAGGGGGCTCATCGGACACTGAAGCTTTCTTT.

This clonotype appeared many times. One junction end does not reproduce the germline sequence, and a read error may be involved. V usage is TRBV11-2 and J usage is TRBJ2-5; D may be TRBD2 (5 bases). CDR1 is SGHAT, CDR2 FQNNGV, per germline. The CDR3 sequence is 11 residues long. The CDR3 loop is CASSLAKTQYF. The CDR3 nucleotides read TGTGCCAGCAGTTTAGCGAAGACCCAGTACTTC.

In this sample, this clonotype is medium-sized (0.01 to 0.1%). This rearrangement joins TRBV20-1 to TRBJ2-1, with 12 bases aligning to TRBD2. Trimming removed 0 bases from V and 8 bases from J; junction bases left unmatched: 8. In germline, CDR1 is DFQATT, CDR2 SNEGSKA (reference sequence). There are 16 residues in the CDR3. The CDR3 DNA reads TGCAGTGCTAGAGAGATCCTAGCGGGGGGGCATTATGAGCAGTTCTTC. Protein product: CSAREILAGGHYEQFF.

This clonotype was observed many times. The chain couples TRBV20-1 to TRBJ1-6; possibly TRBD1 for D (5 bases). The ends were cut back, 0 bases at V and 9 bases at J, with 12 bases in the middle. Germline assignment: CDR1 DFQATT and CDR2 SNEGSKA (reference sequence). This CDR3 has 14 amino acids. This CDR3 is CSARDVRGGSPLHF. The CDR3 region has the DNA TGCAGTGCTAGAGATGTAAGGGGAGGTTCACCCCTCCACTTT.

This chain connects TRBV20-1 to TRBJ2-2; 7 bases line up with TRBD2. This CDR3 comprises 16 residues. Germline trimming cut 0 bases from V and 2 bases from J; bases unmatched to any gene: 6. Germline V gene lookup returns CDR1 DFQATT and CDR2 SNEGSKA (reference sequence). Here the CDR3 reads CSARDTLAANTGELFF. The CDR3 coding sequence is TGCAGTGCTAGAGATACCCTAGCGGCTAACACCGGGGAGCTGTTTTTT.

This clonotype came up many times. V is TRBV7-9 and J is TRBJ2-2; 9 bases are a match to TRBD1. Losses at the gene ends were 3 bases for V and 4 bases for J; bases not matched to a gene: 0. Germline V gives CDR1 SEHNR, CDR2 FQNEAQ (reference sequence). The CDR3 extends over 14 amino acids. The CDR3 coding sequence is TGTGCCAGCAGCTTGGGACAGGGCACCGGGGAGCTGTTTTTT. Protein product: CASSLGQGTGELFF.

The DNA of the CDR3 is TGTGCCAGCAGTCCCCAAGCGGGGTACACAGATACGCAGTATTTT. This sequence encodes CASSPQAGYTDTQYF. This rearrangement joins TRBV13 to TRBJ2-3, with TRBD2 matching 7 bases. V lost 6 bases and J lost 2; bases outside the gene matches: 8. The CDR3 contains 15 residues. The germline V gene has CDR1 PRHDT and CDR2 FYEKMQ (reference sequence). Full variable domain (remainder filled in from reference TRBV13 and TRBJ2-3): AAGVIQSPRHLIKEKRETATLKCYPIPRHDTVYWYQQGPGQDPQFLISFYEKMQSDKGSIPDRFSAQQFSDYHSELNMSSLELGDSALYFCASSPQAGYTDTQYFGPGTRLTVL.

The V and J genes are TRBV6-2 or TRBV6-3 and TRBJ1-1; D gene uncertain. The germline V gene has CDR1 MNHEY and CDR2 SVGEGT. CDR3 length: 19 residues. Trimming cost V 6 bases and J 1 base, with 27 bases left between them. CDR3 coding DNA: TGTGCCAGCAGCTCCCACCCACCGTTGTTCACAGTCCAGAACACTGAAGCTTTCTTT. Residues: CASSSHPPLFTVQNTEAFF.

At least ten counts were recorded for this clonotype. CDR3 sequence: CSAKISGSSHNEQFF. The CDR3 DNA sequence: TGCAGTGCTAAGATTAGCGGGAGTTCCCACAATGAGCAGTTCTTC. The chain links TRBV20-1 to TRBJ2-1; 9 bases fit TRBD2. Germline loops: CDR1 DFQATT, CDR2 SNEGSKA (reference sequence). V gave up 4 bases and J gave up 5 bases; unmatched junction bases: 9. CDR3 length: 15 amino acids.

A few counts support this clonotype. The V gene is TRBV18, the J gene TRBJ1-2; weak D call: TRBD1 (6 bases). Trimming took 4 bases from V and 8 from J, leaving 20 bases between them. CDR1 and CDR2 from the germline V gene are KGHSH and LQKENI. This CDR3 has 15 amino acids. CDR3 coding DNA: TGTGCCAGCTCACTTACCCCCGACAGGACGGACGGCTACACCTTC. This encodes CASSLTPDRTDGYTF.

This clonotype was detected many times. The junction and the germline gene differ at one end; a read error may be behind it. This chain uses TRBV5-1 with TRBJ2-5, with D perhaps being TRBD1 or TRBD2 (5 bases each). CDR3 length: 11 amino acids. Per the germline V gene, CDR1 is SGHRS and CDR2 is YFSETQ. Here the CDR3 DNA reads TGCGCCAGCAACGGGGCCCGGGGATTGATCTTC. Its translation: CASNGARGLIF.

The table lists this clonotype with a few counts. V usage is TRBV4-2 and J usage is TRBJ2-1, with D maybe TRBD2 (7 bases). Germline-derived CDR1 and CDR2 are LGHNA and YNFKEQ. This CDR3 contains 16 residues. V was pared by 3 bases and J by 3 bases, with 15 bases between. The CDR3 protein is CASSHFGGGFYNEQFF. The CDR3 bases are TGTGCCAGCAGCCACTTTGGGGGGGGCTTCTACAATGAGCAGTTCTTC.

This clonotype occurred a few times. The chain is built from TRBV29-1 and TRBJ1-2, with 10 nucleotides matching TRBD1. V gave up 6 bases and J gave up 8 bases; unmatched junction bases: 9. CDR1 is SQVTM and CDR2 is ANQGSEA in the germline V gene. The CDR3 extends over 13 amino acids. The CDR3 DNA is TGCAGCGTCCGAGACAGGGGGCGATGGGGCTACACCTTC. As protein: CSVRDRGRWGYTF.

A few counts support this clonotype. The chain uses TRBV5-1 and TRBJ2-7; 8 bases fit TRBD1. V trimming: 5 bases; J trimming: 2 bases; junction bases outside the gene matches: 9. The germline CDR1 and CDR2 sequences are SGHRS and YFSETQ. The CDR3 consists of 15 residues. Here the CDR3 DNA reads TGCGCCAGCAGAGTTGGGACAGGACCTACCTACGAGCAGTACTTC. Protein: CASRVGTGPTYEQYF.